The source of this TCR beta chain is a study of PD-L1 blockade in urothelial cancer. Study context: The year 2014 saw patients start atezolizumab, 1,200 mg intravenously every 3 weeks.

The trim removed 0 bases at V and 3 bases at J, leaving 11 bases unmatched. The length of the CDR3 is 19 residues. CDR1 and CDR2 from the germline V gene are MNHNS and SASEGT. Measured with immunoSEQ multiplex PCR; TCRdb has only the in-frame clones, and not every one. The sample carries 100,000 or so clones, approximately 90% recorded once. V gene TRBV6-1 combines with J gene TRBJ2-1; 10 bases match TRBD2. The material sequenced was PBMCs, taken around atezolizumab (anti-PD-L1) treatment. This sequence originates from a woman older than 75 with urothelial cancer. CDR3 nucleotides: TGTGCCAGCAGTGAAGCTATAGGACTAGCGGAGAGGTTCTACAATGAGCAGTTCTTC. The encoded protein is CASSEAIGLAERFYNEQFF.